The 20 T cell receptor beta chains below all came from one sample that was sequenced in a study of cytomegalovirus exposure and HLA in healthy donors. PCR was performed using 60 Vbeta and 13 Jbeta primers. Method: immunoSEQ multiplex PCR; TCRdb's copy keeps in-frame clones and lacks some. The table has 80,000 to 100,000 clones, 75% to 85% seen once; the top ten hold less than 3.5%. Material: PBMCs. The source is a male donor in good health and CMV-seropositive.

The chain uses TRBV7-2 and TRBJ2-7; D may be TRBD2 (7 bases). Germline assignment: CDR1 SGHTA and CDR2 FQGNSA. V lost 4 bases and J 6 bases, leaving 16 bases between the germline ends. CDR3 length equals 14 residues. CDR3: CASSSVGGPSEQYF. In DNA form, the CDR3 reads TGTGCCAGCAGCTCCGTGGGGGGGCCCTCCGAGCAGTACTTC.

This clone showed up just a few times. V gene TRBV28 combines with J gene TRBJ1-1, with unresolved D. This CDR3 has 13 amino acids. V lost 4 bases and J 1 base, leaving 7 bases between the germline ends. Germline-derived CDR1 and CDR2 are MDHEN and SYDVKM. CDR3 region: CASSSAGNTEAFF. As DNA, the CDR3 is TGTGCCAGCAGTTCGGCGGGGAACACTGAAGCTTTCTTT.

The chain joins TRBV4-3 to TRBJ1-1; weak D call: TRBD1 (5 bases). The germline V gene encodes CDR1 LGHNA and CDR2 YSLEER. Trimming took off 6 bases at V and 2 bases at J, with 13 bases between the two ends. This CDR3 contains 14 residues. The CDR3, as DNA: TGCGCCAGCAGTATTTCAGGGCCAAACACTGAAGCTTTCTTT. Protein: CASSISGPNTEAFF.

CDR3 sequence (DNA): TGTGCCAGCAGCCTGCGGGGGGCCGGGACCTACGAGCAGTACTTC. It encodes CASSLRGAGTYEQYF. This rearrangement joins TRBV6-1 to TRBJ2-7, with 8 bases fitting TRBD2. The CDR3 runs to 15 residues. Trimming at V came to 6 bases and at J to 2 bases, leaving 9 bases not matched to a gene. Germline CDR1 MNHNS, CDR2 SASEGT.

V gene TRBV30 combines with J gene TRBJ2-7; TRBD1 matches at 7 bases. Germline lookup yields CDR1 GTSNPN and CDR2 SVGIG (reference sequence). V dropped 2 bases and J dropped 4; count of bases not matched to a gene: 5. The CDR3 contains 13 residues. CDR3 residues: CAWSPDRLYEQYF. CDR3 bases: TGTGCCTGGAGTCCGGACAGGTTATACGAGCAGTACTTC.

The chain carries TRBV5-4 and TRBJ1-1, with D possibly matching TRBD1 (5 bases). V gave up 4 bases and J gave up 0 bases, with 16 bases separating them. Germline V gene sequence: CDR1 SGHNT, CDR2 YYREEE (reference sequence). The CDR3 length is 16 residues. This CDR3 is CASSIGRGIMNTEAFF. The CDR3 DNA reads TGTGCCAGCAGCATAGGACGGGGGATCATGAACACTGAAGCTTTCTTT.

The J gene is TRBJ2-3, the V gene TRBV5-1; weak D call: TRBD2 (5 bases). The germline gives CDR1 SGHRS, CDR2 YFSETQ. The CDR3 totals 15 residues. Trimming removed 1 base from V and 6 bases from J, with 15 bases in between. DNA of the CDR3: TGCGCCAGCAGCTTGCGTACTAGTGTTAGCGATACGCAGTATTTT. This translates into CASSLRTSVSDTQYF.

V usage is TRBV7-8 and J usage is TRBJ2-3, with TRBD2 matching 11 bases. The germline V gene has CDR1 SGHVS and CDR2 FQNEAQ. The CDR3 contains 18 residues. J was trimmed by 7 bases and V by 5 bases; bases with no gene match: 17. CDR3: CASSLPRRLAGRLYTQYF. CDR3 bases: TGTGCCAGCAGCCTTCCCCGCAGACTAGCGGGGCGCCTCTATACGCAGTATTTT.

J is TRBJ1-1 and V is TRBV7-9; 8 nucleotides align to TRBD1. There are 14 residues in the CDR3. CDR1 and CDR2 from the germline V gene are SEHNR and FQNEAQ (reference sequence). V was pared by 5 bases and J by 4 bases, with 6 bases of the junction left unmatched. The CDR3 loop reads CASSLDRGGTEAFF. CDR3 nucleotide sequence: TGTGCCAGCAGCCTCGACAGGGGAGGCACTGAAGCTTTCTTT.

J is TRBJ2-7 and V is TRBV20-1, with a tentative D call TRBD1 (5 bases). Germline CDR1 is DFQATT and CDR2 is SNEGSKA (reference sequence). The CDR3 runs 11 residues. Trimming left V 6 bases short and J 2 bases short, with 8 bases between. CDR3: CSAKDTYEQYF. The CDR3 nucleotides read TGCAGTGCAAAGGACACCTACGAGCAGTACTTC.

This sequence joins TRBV27 and TRBJ1-5; TRBD1 agrees at 8 bases. J gave up 6 bases and V 7 bases, and 17 bases lay outside the gene matches. Germline V gene data show CDR1 as MNHEY and CDR2 as SMNVEV (reference sequence). The CDR3 sequence is 17 residues long. CDR3 in DNA: TGTGCCAGCACAAAGTACCCTTCCAGGGGGCGCCCTCAGCCCCAGCATTTT. Translation gives CASTKYPSRGRPQPQHF.

V usage is TRBV4-1 and J usage is TRBJ1-5; 9 bases align to TRBD1. Germline V gene data show CDR1 as MGHRA and CDR2 as YSYEKL. CDR3 size: 18 residues. The trim removed 2 bases at V and 7 bases at J, leaving 15 bases unmatched. For the CDR3, the DNA is TGCGCCAGCAGCCAAACCTCCGGAGGGGACAGGGTAGGCCAGCCCCAGCATTTT. Amino acid sequence: CASSQTSGGDRVGQPQHF.

This clone showed up just a few times. The chain uses TRBV30 and TRBJ1-5, with TRBD1 matching 8 bases. The CDR3 loop spans 12 amino acids. Germline CDR1 is GTSNPN and CDR2 is SVGIG (reference sequence). Unmatched junction bases numbered 2, after V lost 4 bases and J lost 6 bases. The CDR3 here is CAWTGGGQPQHF. The CDR3 nucleotides are TGTGCCTGGACAGGGGGCGGTCAGCCCCAGCATTTT.

The V and J genes are TRBV2 and TRBJ1-2; 10 nucleotides line up with TRBD1. The germline CDR1 and CDR2 sequences are SNHLY and FYNNEI. Trimming removed 6 bases from V and 0 bases from J; junction bases left unmatched: 4. CDR3 length: 15 residues. The CDR3 DNA follows: TGTGCCAGCAGGGGGACAGGGGATTCTAACTATGGCTACACCTTC. This codes for CASRGTGDSNYGYTF.

This chain links TRBV5-1 with TRBJ2-6; the D gene is possibly TRBD2 (5 bases). This CDR3 has 18 residues. Per germline, CDR1 SGHRS and CDR2 YFSETQ. Trimming took 0 bases from V and 0 from J, leaving 13 bases between them. CDR3 coding DNA: TGCGCCAGCAGCTTGGTCGGCGGAGAGGGCTCTGGGGCCAACGTCCTGACTTTC. Translation gives CASSLVGGEGSGANVLTF.

V and J are TRBV19 and TRBJ1-5, with TRBD1 as a possible D gene (5 bases). Trimming shortened V by 7 bases and J by 6 bases, and 19 bases separated the two germline ends. Germline values: CDR1 LNHDA, CDR2 SQIVND (reference sequence). This CDR3 comprises 15 residues. CDR3 bases: TGTGCCAGTACCTCACGCGGGAGGGGAGGTCAGCCCCAGCATTTT. As protein: CASTSRGRGGQPQHF.

CDR3: CASSDREETQYF. CDR3 in DNA: TGTGCCAGCAGTGACAGGGAGGAGACCCAGTACTTC. V and J are TRBV11-3 and TRBJ2-5, with 7 nucleotides matching TRBD1. The CDR3 has 12 residues. After removal of 6 bases from V and 5 bases from J, the junction contained 3 bases not matched to a gene. CDR1 and CDR2 from the germline V gene are SGHNT and YENEEA.

This clone showed up just a few times. This chain links TRBV19 with TRBJ2-7, with 8 bases fitting TRBD2. The CDR3 has 13 residues. Germline assignment: CDR1 LNHDA and CDR2 SQIVND (reference sequence). Trimming took 5 bases from V and 2 from J; bases not matched to a gene: 2. The DNA of the CDR3 is TGTGCCAGTAGTGCGGGGGGCGCCTACGAGCAGTACTTC. Translating it yields CASSAGGAYEQYF.

The chain has TRBV7-8 and TRBJ1-4, with D unclear. The V gene lost 3 bases and the J gene lost 3 bases, with 8 bases spanning the gap. Germline V lookup: CDR1 SGHVS, CDR2 FQNEAQ. There are 14 residues in the CDR3. CDR3: CASSLSGPNEKLFF. The CDR3 nucleotides read TGTGCCAGCAGCTTGAGCGGACCTAATGAAAAACTGTTTTTT.

This clone has a handful of counts. The chain joins TRBV6-5 to TRBJ1-2; D is undetermined. Germline values: CDR1 MNHEY, CDR2 SVGAGI. CDR3 length equals 12 residues. Trimming left V 5 bases short and J 6 bases short, with 10 bases between. The CDR3 DNA reads as TGTGCCAGCAGTCCCGGAGGGAATGGCTACACCTTC. Translated: CASSPGGNGYTF.